This T cell receptor beta chain was sequenced in a study of identical twins. One entry per CDR3 protein results from TCRdb running MiXCR on the 5' RACE reads. This table holds 350,000 to 400,000 distinct CDR3 sequences, roughly 9% found once. Losses at the gene ends were 5 bases for V and 8 bases for J; bases not matched to a gene: 11. The CDR3 runs to 13 residues. The V gene's germline CDR1 is DFQATT and CDR2 SNEGSKA (reference sequence). Among all donors, each was a healthy Caucasian. This clonotype was counted ten times or more. The target antigen is unknown. Study-wide findings and caveats: It was out-of-frame TCR alpha sharing in monozygotic twins that models underestimated.

This TCR was sampled from a woman in her fifties or sixties in good health. This chain uses TRBV20-1 with TRBJ1-2; 7 bases align to TRBD1. The sequencing input was naive T cells sorted from blood. CDR3 in DNA: TGCAGTGCTGGGGAAGGGGGCGCGCTGGGCTACACCTTC. Protein: CSAGEGGALGYTF.